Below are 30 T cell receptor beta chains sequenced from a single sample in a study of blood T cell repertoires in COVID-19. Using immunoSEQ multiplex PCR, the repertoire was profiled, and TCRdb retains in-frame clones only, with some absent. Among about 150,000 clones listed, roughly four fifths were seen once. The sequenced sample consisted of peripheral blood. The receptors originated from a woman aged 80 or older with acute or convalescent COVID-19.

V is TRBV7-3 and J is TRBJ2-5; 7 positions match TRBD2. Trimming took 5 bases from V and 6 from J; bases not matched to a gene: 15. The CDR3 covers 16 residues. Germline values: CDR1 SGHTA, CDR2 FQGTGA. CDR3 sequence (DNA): TGTGCCAGCAGCGCCTCCACTAGCGACTATGGACAGACCCAGTACTTC. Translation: CASSASTSDYGQTQYF.

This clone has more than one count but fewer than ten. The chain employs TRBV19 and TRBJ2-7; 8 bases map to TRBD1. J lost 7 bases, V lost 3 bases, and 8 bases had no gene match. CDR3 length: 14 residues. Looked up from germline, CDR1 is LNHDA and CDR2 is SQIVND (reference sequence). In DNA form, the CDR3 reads TGTGCCAGTAGTATGTCGGACAGGGTAGTTGAGCAGTACTTC. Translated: CASSMSDRVVEQYF.

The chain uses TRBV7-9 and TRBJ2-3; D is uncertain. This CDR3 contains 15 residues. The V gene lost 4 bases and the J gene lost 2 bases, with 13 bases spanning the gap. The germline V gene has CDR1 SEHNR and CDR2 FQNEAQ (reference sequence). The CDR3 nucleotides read TGTGCCAGCAGCTCCAAGGCGGTCTTCACAGATACGCAGTATTTT. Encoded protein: CASSSKAVFTDTQYF.

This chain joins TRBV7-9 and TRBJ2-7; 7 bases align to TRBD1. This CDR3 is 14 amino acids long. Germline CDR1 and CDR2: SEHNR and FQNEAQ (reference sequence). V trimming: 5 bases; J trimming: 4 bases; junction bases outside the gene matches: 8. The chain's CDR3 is CASSRSDREYEQYF. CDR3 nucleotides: TGTGCCAGCAGCAGAAGTGACAGGGAGTACGAGCAGTACTTC.

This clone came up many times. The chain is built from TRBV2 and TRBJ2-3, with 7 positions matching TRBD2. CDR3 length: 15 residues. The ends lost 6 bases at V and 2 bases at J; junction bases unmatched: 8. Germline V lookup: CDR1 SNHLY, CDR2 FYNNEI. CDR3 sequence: CASSLPGLHTDTQYF. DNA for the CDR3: TGTGCCAGCAGCCTACCGGGACTACACACAGATACGCAGTATTTT.

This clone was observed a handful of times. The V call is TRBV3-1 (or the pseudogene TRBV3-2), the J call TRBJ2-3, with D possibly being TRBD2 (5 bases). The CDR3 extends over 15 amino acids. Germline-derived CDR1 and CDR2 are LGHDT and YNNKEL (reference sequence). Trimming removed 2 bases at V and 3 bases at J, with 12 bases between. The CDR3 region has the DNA TGTGCCAGCAGCCAAATTGCGGGTTTTACAGATACGCAGTATTTT. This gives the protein CASSQIAGFTDTQYF.

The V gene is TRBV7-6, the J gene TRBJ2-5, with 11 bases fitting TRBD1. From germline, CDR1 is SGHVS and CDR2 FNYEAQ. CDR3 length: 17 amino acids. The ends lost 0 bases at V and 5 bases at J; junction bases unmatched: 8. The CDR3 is CASSLAGGQGVGETQYF. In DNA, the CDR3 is TGTGCCAGCAGCTTAGCGGGGGGACAGGGGGTAGGTGAGACCCAGTACTTC.

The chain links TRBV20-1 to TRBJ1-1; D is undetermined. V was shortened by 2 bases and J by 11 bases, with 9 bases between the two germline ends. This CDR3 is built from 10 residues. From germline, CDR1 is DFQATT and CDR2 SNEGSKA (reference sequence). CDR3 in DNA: TGCAGTGCTAGACGTCAGGTGGCTTTCTTT. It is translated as CSARRQVAFF.

The CDR3 region is CASSATTLADTQYF. DNA of the CDR3: TGTGCCAGCAGTGCCACTACTCTAGCAGATACGCAGTATTTT. The chain combines TRBV9 with TRBJ2-3; no clear D gene. Between the trimmed V and J ends, which lost 5 bases and 4 bases, there was a span of 14 bases. Germline values: CDR1 SGDLS, CDR2 YYNGEE. This CDR3 has 14 amino acids.

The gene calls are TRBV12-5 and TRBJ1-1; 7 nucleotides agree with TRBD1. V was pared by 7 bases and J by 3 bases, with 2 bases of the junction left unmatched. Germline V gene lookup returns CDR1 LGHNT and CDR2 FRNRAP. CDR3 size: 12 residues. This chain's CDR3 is CASAQGDTEAFF. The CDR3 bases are TGTGCTAGTGCCCAGGGGGACACTGAAGCTTTCTTT.

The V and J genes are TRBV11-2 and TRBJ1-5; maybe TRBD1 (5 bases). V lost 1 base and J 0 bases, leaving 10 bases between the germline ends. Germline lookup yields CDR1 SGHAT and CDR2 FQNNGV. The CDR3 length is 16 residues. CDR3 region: CASSLGGGYSNQPQHF. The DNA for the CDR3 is TGTGCCAGCAGCTTAGGCGGGGGATATAGCAATCAGCCCCAGCATTTT.

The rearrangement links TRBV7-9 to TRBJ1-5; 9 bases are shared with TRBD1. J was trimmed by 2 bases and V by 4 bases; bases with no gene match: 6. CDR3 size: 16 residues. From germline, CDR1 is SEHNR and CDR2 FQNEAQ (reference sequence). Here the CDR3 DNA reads TGTGCCAGCAGCTCTACGGGGACAGGGCGCAATCAGCCCCAGCATTTT. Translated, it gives CASSSTGTGRNQPQHF.

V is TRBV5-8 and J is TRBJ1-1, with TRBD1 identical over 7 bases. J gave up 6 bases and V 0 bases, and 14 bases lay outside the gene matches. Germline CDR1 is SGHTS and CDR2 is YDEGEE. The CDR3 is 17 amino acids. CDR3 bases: TGTGCCAGCAGCTTGGTCGTTGGAACAGGGGCGAGGGCTGAAGCTTTCTTT. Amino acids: CASSLVVGTGARAEAFF.

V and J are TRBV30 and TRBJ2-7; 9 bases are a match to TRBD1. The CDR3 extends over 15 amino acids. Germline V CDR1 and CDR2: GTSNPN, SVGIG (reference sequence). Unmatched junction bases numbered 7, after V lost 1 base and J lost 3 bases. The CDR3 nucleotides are TGTGCCTGGAGTGCCGGGACAGGGATCCTCTACGAGCAGTACTTC. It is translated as CAWSAGTGILYEQYF.

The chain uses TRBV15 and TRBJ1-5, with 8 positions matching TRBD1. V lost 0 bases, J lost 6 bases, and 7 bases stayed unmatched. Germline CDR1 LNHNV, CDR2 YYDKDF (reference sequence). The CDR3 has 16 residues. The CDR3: CATSRELDRDGQPQHF. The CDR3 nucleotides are TGTGCCACCAGCAGAGAGTTGGACAGGGATGGTCAGCCCCAGCATTTT. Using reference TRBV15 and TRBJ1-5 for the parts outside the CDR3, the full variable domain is DAMVIQNPRYQVTQFGKPVTLSCSQTLNHNVMYWYQQKSSQAPKLLFHYYDKDFNNEADTPDNFQSRRPNTSFCFLDIRSPGLGDTAMYLCATSRELDRDGQPQHFGDGTRLSIL.

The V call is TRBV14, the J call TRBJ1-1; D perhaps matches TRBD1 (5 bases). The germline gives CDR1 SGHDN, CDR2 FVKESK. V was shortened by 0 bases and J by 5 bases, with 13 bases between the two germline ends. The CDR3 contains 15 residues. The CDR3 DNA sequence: TGTGCCAGCAGCCAAGAGGCTGGGGGGTTGACTGAAGCTTTCTTT. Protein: CASSQEAGGLTEAFF.

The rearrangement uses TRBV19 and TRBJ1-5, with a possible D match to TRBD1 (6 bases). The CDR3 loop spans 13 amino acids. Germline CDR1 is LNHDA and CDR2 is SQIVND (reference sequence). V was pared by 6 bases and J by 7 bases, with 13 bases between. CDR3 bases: TGTGCCAGTAGCCGGACAGATAGCCAGCCCCAGCATTTT. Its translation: CASSRTDSQPQHF. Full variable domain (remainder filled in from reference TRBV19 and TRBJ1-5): DGGITQSPKYLFRKEGQNVTLSCEQNLNHDAMYWYRQDPGQGLRLIYYSQIVNDFQKGDIAEGYSVSREKKESFPLTVTSAQKNPTAFYLCASSRTDSQPQHFGDGTRLSIL.

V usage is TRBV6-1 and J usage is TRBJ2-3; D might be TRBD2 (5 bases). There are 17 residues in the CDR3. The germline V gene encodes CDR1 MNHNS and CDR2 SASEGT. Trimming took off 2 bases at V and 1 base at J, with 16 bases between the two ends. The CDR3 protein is CASSERYSGVGTDTQYF. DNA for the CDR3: TGTGCCAGCAGTGAAAGATACTCCGGGGTCGGCACAGATACGCAGTATTTT.

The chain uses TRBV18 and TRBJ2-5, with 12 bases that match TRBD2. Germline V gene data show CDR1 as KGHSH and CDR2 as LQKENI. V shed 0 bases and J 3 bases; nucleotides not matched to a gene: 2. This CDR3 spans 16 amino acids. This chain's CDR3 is CASSPPTSGGKETQYF. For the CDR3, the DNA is TGTGCCAGCTCACCACCAACTAGCGGGGGGAAAGAGACCCAGTACTTC.

DNA of the CDR3: TGTGCCAGCTCACCTGGACAGCTCCAACTCAATGAGCAGTTCTTC. Amino acids: CASSPGQLQLNEQFF. This chain links TRBV18 with TRBJ2-1; perhaps TRBD1 as D (6 bases). This CDR3 is 15 amino acids long. Trimming left V 3 bases short and J 6 bases short, with 15 bases between. Germline-derived CDR1 and CDR2 are KGHSH and LQKENI.

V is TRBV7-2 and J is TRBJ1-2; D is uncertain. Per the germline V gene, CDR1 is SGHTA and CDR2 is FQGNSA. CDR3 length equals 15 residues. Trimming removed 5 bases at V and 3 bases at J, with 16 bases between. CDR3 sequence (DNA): TGTGCCAGCAGCGCAGGACCGGGGTTGGACTATGGCTACACCTTC. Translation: CASSAGPGLDYGYTF.

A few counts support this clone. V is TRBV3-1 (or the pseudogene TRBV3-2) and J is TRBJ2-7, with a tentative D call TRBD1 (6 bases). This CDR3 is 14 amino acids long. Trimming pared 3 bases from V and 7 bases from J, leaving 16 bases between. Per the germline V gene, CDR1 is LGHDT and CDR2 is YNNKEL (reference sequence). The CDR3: CASSQYQQGREQYF. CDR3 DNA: TGTGCCAGCAGCCAGTACCAACAGGGTCGGGAGCAGTACTTC.

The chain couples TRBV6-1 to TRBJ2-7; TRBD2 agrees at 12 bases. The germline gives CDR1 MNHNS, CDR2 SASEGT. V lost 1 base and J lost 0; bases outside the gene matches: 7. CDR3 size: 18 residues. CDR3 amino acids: CASSEGYGLAGLSYEQYF. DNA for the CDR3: TGTGCCAGCAGTGAAGGGTACGGACTAGCGGGACTCTCCTACGAGCAGTACTTC.

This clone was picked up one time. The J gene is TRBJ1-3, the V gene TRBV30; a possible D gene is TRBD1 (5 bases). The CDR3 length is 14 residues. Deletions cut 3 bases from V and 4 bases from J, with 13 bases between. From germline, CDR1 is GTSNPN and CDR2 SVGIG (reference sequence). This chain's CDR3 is CAWSGTGRGNTIYF. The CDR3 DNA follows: TGTGCCTGGAGCGGTACAGGTCGAGGAAACACCATATATTTT.

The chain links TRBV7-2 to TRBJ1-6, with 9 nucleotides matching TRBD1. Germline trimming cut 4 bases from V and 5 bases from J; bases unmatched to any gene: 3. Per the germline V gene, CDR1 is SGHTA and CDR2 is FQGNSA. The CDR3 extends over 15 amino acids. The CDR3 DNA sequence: TGTGCCAGCAGCTCGGGACAGGGCGATAATTCACCCCTCCACTTT. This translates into CASSSGQGDNSPLHF.

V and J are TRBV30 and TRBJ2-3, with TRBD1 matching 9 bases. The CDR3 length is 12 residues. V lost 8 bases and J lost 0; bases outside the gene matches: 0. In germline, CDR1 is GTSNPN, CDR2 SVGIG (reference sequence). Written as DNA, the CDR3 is TGTGCCGGGACAGGGAGCACAGATACGCAGTATTTT. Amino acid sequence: CAGTGSTDTQYF.

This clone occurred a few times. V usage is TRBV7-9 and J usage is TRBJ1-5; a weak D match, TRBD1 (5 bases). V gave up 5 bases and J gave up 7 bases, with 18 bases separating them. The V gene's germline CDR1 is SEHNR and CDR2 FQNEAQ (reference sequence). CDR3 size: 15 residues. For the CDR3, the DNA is TGTGCCAGCAGCCCCCATGGGGCGGCCGGGCAGCCCCAGCATTTT. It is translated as CASSPHGAAGQPQHF.

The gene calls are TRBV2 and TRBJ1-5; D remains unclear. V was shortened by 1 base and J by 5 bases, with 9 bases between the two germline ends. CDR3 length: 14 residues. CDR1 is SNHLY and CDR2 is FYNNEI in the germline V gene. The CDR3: CASSEGAGHQPQHF. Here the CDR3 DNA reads TGTGCCAGCAGTGAAGGGGCGGGCCATCAGCCCCAGCATTTT.

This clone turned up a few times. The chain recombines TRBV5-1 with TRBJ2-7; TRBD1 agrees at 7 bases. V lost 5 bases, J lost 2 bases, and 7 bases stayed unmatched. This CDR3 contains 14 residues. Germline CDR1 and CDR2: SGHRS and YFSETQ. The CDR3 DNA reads TGCGCCAGCAGATCTCGGGACAGAACCTACGAGCAGTACTTC. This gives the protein CASRSRDRTYEQYF.

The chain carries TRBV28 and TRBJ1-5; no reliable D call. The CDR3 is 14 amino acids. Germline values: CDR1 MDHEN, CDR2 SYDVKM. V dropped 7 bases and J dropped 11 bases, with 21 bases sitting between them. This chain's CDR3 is CASTGGTNQMTQHF. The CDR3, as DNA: TGTGCCAGCACCGGCGGAACCAATCAGATGACCCAGCATTTT.